This TCR beta chain comes out of a study of glioma-infiltrating T cells. This clonotype was recorded at least ten times. The iRepertoire nested amplicon-rescue multiplex PCR amplified TCR alpha and beta CDR3s from RNA. TCRdb re-called the multiplex PCR reads through MiXCR, storing one row per CDR3 protein. The table has approximately 120,000 distinct CDR3 sequences, 20% to 25% seen once. Germline V lookup: CDR1 SQVTM, CDR2 ANQGSEA. V was shortened by 4 bases and J by 3 bases, with 9 bases between the two germline ends. The CDR3 totals 12 residues. This chain joins TRBV29-1 and TRBJ1-1; D remains unclear. This sequence was found in a human donor with low-grade glioma or glioblastoma, undergoing nonglioma brain surgery, or in good health (not recorded which). The specimen sequenced was glioma tissue, nonneoplastic brain tissue, or PBMCs (not recorded which). The chain's CDR3 is CSVGGGDTEAFF. DNA of the CDR3: TGCAGCGTTGGTGGCGGGGACACTGAAGCTTTCTTT.